The clone carrying this T cell receptor (beta chain) was observed a handful of times. Antigen specificity is unknown. Germline loops: CDR1 MNHEY, CDR2 SVGEGT. The CDR3 contains 18 residues. Trimming removed 5 bases from V and 5 bases from J; junction bases left unmatched: 18. This entry comes from a study of blood T cells in healthy people across ages. Study overall: For every two T cells, template switching captured about one barcoded beta molecule.

Each individual donor underwent a draw of approximately 9.8 milliliters of peripheral blood. Together with a sample-barcoded 5' primer, a J-beta primer mix was included in a second PCR lasting 7 to 11 cycles. TCRdb reprocessed the 5' RACE reads via MiXCR and lists one record per CDR3 protein. The repertoire consists of hundreds of thousands of distinct CDR3 sequences, with less than 45% occurring once and the leading ten covering 25% to 35%. Study-level findings and limits: PBMCs went unsorted, and a conclusive naive versus antigen-experienced comparison was therefore prevented. Naive CD4+ cells and diversity were both higher in long-lived donors than in aged donors.

This receptor was obtained from an older man in good health. Sequenced sample: blood. This chain uses TRBV6-2 or TRBV6-3 with TRBJ2-5; 9 nucleotides align to TRBD2. CDR3 sequence (DNA): TGTGCCAGCAGTCGGGCTAGCGGGGCCCCTCCTCTTGGGGAGACCCAGTACTTC. Encoded protein: CASSRASGAPPLGETQYF.